The entry below gives a single TCR beta chain sequence along with its context. This CDR3 is also generated by other DNA sequences in the sample. Trimming removed 2 bases from V and 3 bases from J, with 7 bases in between. The CDR3 totals 14 residues. From germline, CDR1 is KGHDR and CDR2 SFDVKD. Method: immunoSEQ multiplex PCR; TCRdb's copy keeps in-frame clones and lacks some. The sample has around 140,000 clones; under 95% are singletons. The entry originates in a study of control samples from healthy donors and cancer patients. The rearrangement joins TRBV24-1 to TRBJ1-5; D not certain. This sequence originates from a man aged 40-50 years in good health. Sequencing input: blood. CDR3 loop: CATSDWGPNQPQHF. CDR3 DNA: TGTGCCACCAGTGATTGGGGTCCCAATCAGCCCCAGCATTTT.